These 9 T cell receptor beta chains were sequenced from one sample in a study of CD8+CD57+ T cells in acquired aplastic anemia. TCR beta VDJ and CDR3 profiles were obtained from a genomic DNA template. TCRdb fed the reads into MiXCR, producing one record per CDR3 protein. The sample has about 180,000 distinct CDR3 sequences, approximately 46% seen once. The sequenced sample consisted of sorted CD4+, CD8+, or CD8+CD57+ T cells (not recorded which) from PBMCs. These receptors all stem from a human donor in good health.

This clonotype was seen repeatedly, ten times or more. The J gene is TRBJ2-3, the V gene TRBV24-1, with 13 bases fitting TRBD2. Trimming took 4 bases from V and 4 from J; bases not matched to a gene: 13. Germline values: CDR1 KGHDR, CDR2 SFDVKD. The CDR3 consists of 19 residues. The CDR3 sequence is CATSDPTSGRAGLADTQYF. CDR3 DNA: TGTGCCACCAGTGACCCTACTAGCGGGAGGGCCGGACTCGCAGATACGCAGTATTTT.

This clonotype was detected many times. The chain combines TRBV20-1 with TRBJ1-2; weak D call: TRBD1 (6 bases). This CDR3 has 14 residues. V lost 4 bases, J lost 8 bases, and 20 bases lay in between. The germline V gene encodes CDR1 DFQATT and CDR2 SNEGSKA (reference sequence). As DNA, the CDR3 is TGCAGTGCTATACAGGATTCAGGGGTAGGCGGCTACACCTTC. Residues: CSAIQDSGVGGYTF.

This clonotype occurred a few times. The CDR3: CSAREFRDNSYEQYF. CDR3 DNA sequence: TGCAGTGCTAGAGAGTTTCGGGACAATAGCTACGAGCAGTACTTC. V usage is TRBV20-1 and J usage is TRBJ2-7; D possibly corresponds to TRBD1 (6 bases). Per the germline V gene, CDR1 is DFQATT and CDR2 is SNEGSKA (reference sequence). The CDR3 length is 15 residues. V was cut by 0 bases and J by 3 bases, with 15 bases left in between.

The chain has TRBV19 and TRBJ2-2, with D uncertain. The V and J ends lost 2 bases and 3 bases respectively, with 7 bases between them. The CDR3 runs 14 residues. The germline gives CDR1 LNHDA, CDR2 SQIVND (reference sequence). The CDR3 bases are TGTGCCAGTAGTATAAGGCGTTACACCGGGGAGCTGTTTTTT. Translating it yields CASSIRRYTGELFF.

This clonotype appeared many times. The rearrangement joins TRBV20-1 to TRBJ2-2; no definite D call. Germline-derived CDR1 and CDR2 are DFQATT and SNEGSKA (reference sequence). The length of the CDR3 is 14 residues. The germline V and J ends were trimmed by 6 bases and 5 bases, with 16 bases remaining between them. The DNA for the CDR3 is TGCAGTGCCATCGGTAGTTCCGGGACCGGGGAGCTGTTTTTT. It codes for CSAIGSSGTGELFF.

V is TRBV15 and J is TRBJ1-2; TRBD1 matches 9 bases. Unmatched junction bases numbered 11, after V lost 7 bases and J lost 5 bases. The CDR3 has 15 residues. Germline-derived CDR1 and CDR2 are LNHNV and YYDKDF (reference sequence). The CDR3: CATNNKPGQGYGYTF. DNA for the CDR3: TGTGCCACCAACAACAAACCGGGACAGGGATATGGCTACACCTTC.

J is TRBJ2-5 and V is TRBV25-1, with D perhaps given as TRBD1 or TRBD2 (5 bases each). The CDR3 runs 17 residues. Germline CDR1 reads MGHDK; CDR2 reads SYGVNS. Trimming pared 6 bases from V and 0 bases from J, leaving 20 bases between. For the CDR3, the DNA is TGTGCCAGCAGCCCCATGTTGGGGGACCGATACCAAGAGACCCAGTACTTC. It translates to CASSPMLGDRYQETQYF. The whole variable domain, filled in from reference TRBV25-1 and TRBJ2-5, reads EADIYQTPRYLVIGTGKKITLECSQTMGHDKMYWYQQDPGMELHLIHYSYGVNSTEKGDLSSESTVSRIRTEHFPLTLESARPSHTSQYLCASSPMLGDRYQETQYFGPGTRLLVL.

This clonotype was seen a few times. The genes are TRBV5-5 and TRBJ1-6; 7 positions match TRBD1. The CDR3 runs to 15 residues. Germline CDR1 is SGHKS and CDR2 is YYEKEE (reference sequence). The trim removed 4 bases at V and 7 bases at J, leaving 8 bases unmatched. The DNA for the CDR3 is TGTGCCAGCAGCCCCTCGGGACAGTGGAATTCACCCCTCCACTTT. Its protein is CASSPSGQWNSPLHF.

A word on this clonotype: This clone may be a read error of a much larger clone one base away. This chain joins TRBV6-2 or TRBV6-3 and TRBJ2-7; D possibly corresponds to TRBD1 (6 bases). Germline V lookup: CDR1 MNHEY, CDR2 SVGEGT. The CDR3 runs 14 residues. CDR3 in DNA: TGTGCCAGCAGCAAGGGACACGGAACCTACGAGCGGTACTTC. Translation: CASSKGHGTYERYF.